The 31 T cell receptor beta chains given below trace back to one sample, sequenced in a study of a mutant IDH1 vaccine in newly diagnosed glioma. Assay: immunoSEQ multiplex PCR; the TCRdb copy retains only in-frame clones and omits some. The sample yields 50,000 to 70,000 clones, under 85% seen once. The sample's time point: week 47, end of study. A 20-mer mutant IDH1 peptide at 300 ug was injected subcutaneously with topical imiquimod. Their antigens are not known. The sample consisted of PBMCs, taken from a glioma patient whose treatment included an IDH1 peptide vaccine. The source is a woman aged 45-60 years with glioma.

V and J are TRBV7-2 and TRBJ2-7, with TRBD1 matching 9 bases. CDR3 length: 15 amino acids. The ends lost 3 bases at V and 7 bases at J; junction bases unmatched: 10. Germline V gives CDR1 SGHTA, CDR2 FQGNSA. CDR3 sequence: CASSFAGQGLDEQYF. CDR3 in DNA: TGTGCCAGCAGCTTCGCGGGACAGGGCCTGGATGAGCAGTACTTC.

The V call is TRBV2, the J call TRBJ2-7, with TRBD1 identical over 7 bases. There are 14 residues in the CDR3. Trimming at V came to 10 bases and at J to 0 bases, leaving 9 bases not matched to a gene. CDR1 is SNHLY, CDR2 FYNNEI, per germline. The CDR3 loop is CATWWGTASYEQYF. The CDR3 nucleotides are TGTGCCACCTGGTGGGGGACAGCCTCCTACGAGCAGTACTTC.

This clone occurred a few times. The rearrangement uses TRBV19 and TRBJ2-2; 8 bases match TRBD2. J lost 5 bases, V lost 10 bases, and 9 bases had no gene match. There are 14 residues in the CDR3. Germline CDR1 reads LNHDA; CDR2 reads SQIVND (reference sequence). CDR3 region: CATRSGGATGELFF. In DNA, the CDR3 is TGTGCCACTCGATCCGGGGGGGCGACCGGGGAGCTGTTTTTT.

In its sample, this clone was seen a few times. The V call is TRBV5-6, the J call TRBJ2-3, with D possibly matching TRBD2 (5 bases). This CDR3 has 12 amino acids. V lost 1 base and J 8 bases, leaving 8 bases between the germline ends. Germline V gene sequence: CDR1 SGHDT, CDR2 YYEEEE. This chain's CDR3 is CASSLMRVTQYF. The CDR3 DNA follows: TGTGCCAGCAGCTTGATGAGGGTTACGCAGTATTTT.

This rearrangement joins TRBV28 to TRBJ1-1; maybe TRBD1 (5 bases). The germline V gene encodes CDR1 MDHEN and CDR2 SYDVKM. The ends were cut back, 4 bases at V and 0 bases at J, with 15 bases in the middle. The CDR3 is 16 residues long. CDR3 protein: CASSSLVMGVNTEAFF. The CDR3 coding sequence is TGTGCCAGCAGTTCCCTCGTCATGGGGGTGAACACTGAAGCTTTCTTT.

V is TRBV2 and J is TRBJ2-6; the D gene is possibly TRBD2 (7 bases). With 6 bases removed from V and 0 bases from J, the gap between germline ends came to 15 bases. The CDR3 runs to 17 residues. Germline V CDR1 and CDR2: SNHLY, FYNNEI. CDR3 bases: TGTGCCAGCAGCGATTCCGGGGGGCGCTCTGGGGCCAACGTCCTGACTTTC. It specifies CASSDSGGRSGANVLTF.

The chain uses TRBV5-1 and TRBJ2-5, with TRBD1 identical over 8 bases. The germline V gene has CDR1 SGHRS and CDR2 YFSETQ. V lost 6 bases and J lost 5; bases outside the gene matches: 12. The CDR3 covers 15 residues. CDR3 in amino acids: CASTLAQGGEETQYF. The CDR3 coding sequence is TGCGCCAGCACCCTTGCACAGGGGGGTGAGGAGACCCAGTACTTC.

The genes are TRBV5-1 and TRBJ2-5, with TRBD2 identical over 11 bases. With 3 bases clipped from V and 3 bases from J, the junction kept 4 bases outside the gene matches. The V gene's germline CDR1 is SGHRS and CDR2 YFSETQ. The CDR3 runs 15 residues. The CDR3 nucleotides are TGCGCCAGCAGCTCGGTGACTAGCGGGGAAGAGACCCAGTACTTC. Its translation is CASSSVTSGEETQYF.

The chain has TRBV4-1 and TRBJ1-1; D gene unclear. This CDR3 is 21 amino acids long. V was trimmed by 0 bases and J by 5 bases, leaving 31 bases between them. CDR1 and CDR2 (germline): MGHRA, YSYEKL. The CDR3 region has the DNA TGCGCCAGCAGCCAAGATATCCCCTCCCCAGGTTCTACCCTCGGGCAGACTGAAGCTTTCTTT. This gives the protein CASSQDIPSPGSTLGQTEAFF.

This clone was observed a few times. The rearrangement uses TRBV7-2 and TRBJ1-1, with D maybe TRBD1 (5 bases). CDR3 length: 12 amino acids. V was pared by 4 bases and J by 4 bases, with 7 bases between. Germline CDR1 reads SGHTA; CDR2 reads FQGNSA. The CDR3 sequence: CASSWDGTEAFF. The CDR3 region has the DNA TGTGCCAGCAGCTGGGACGGCACTGAAGCTTTCTTT.

This sequence joins TRBV7-8 and TRBJ1-4, with D unclear. This CDR3 is built from 14 residues. Looked up from germline, CDR1 is SGHVS and CDR2 is FQNEAQ. Trimming cost V 6 bases and J 6 bases, with 14 bases left between them. The chain's CDR3 is CASSITDGHEKLFF. In DNA, the CDR3 is TGTGCCAGCAGTATAACGGACGGCCATGAAAAACTGTTTTTT.

The CDR3 spells CASSDRDNQPQHF. DNA of the CDR3: TGTGCCAGCAGTGACAGAGACAATCAGCCCCAGCATTTT. This rearrangement joins TRBV6-5 to TRBJ1-5; the D gene is possibly TRBD1 (5 bases). The V gene lost 5 bases and the J gene lost 3 bases, with 8 bases spanning the gap. The CDR3 sequence is 13 residues long. Germline CDR1 is MNHEY and CDR2 is SVGAGI.

V is TRBV7-2 and J is TRBJ2-1; D not resolved. Germline V gene sequence: CDR1 SGHTA, CDR2 FQGNSA. Between the trimmed V and J ends, which lost 2 bases and 7 bases, there was a span of 6 bases. This CDR3 has 12 amino acids. CDR3 in amino acids: CASSLSLNEQFF. CDR3 sequence (DNA): TGTGCCAGCAGCTTATCTCTAAATGAGCAGTTCTTC.

This chain uses TRBV5-1 with TRBJ2-5, with 10 positions matching TRBD2. Germline CDR1 and CDR2: SGHRS and YFSETQ. The junction had 13 bases not matched to a gene; V was cut back by 0 bases and J by 5 bases. CDR3 size: 18 residues. The CDR3 loop is CASSLAGSGGAARETQYF. The CDR3 bases are TGCGCCAGCAGCTTGGCCGGAAGCGGGGGGGCCGCACGGGAGACCCAGTACTTC.

This clone appeared a single time. This chain uses TRBV5-1 with TRBJ2-5; 15 bases align to TRBD2. Germline V gives CDR1 SGHRS, CDR2 YFSETQ. This CDR3 region has 20 residues. The ends lost 2 bases at V and 2 bases at J; junction bases unmatched: 13. The CDR3 here is CASSFLFGTSGGPGQETQYF. CDR3 coding DNA: TGCGCCAGCAGCTTTTTGTTCGGGACTAGCGGGGGGCCGGGGCAAGAGACCCAGTACTTC.

The rearrangement joins TRBV5-1 to TRBJ2-3; TRBD1 aligns across 7 bases. CDR1 is SGHRS and CDR2 is YFSETQ in the germline V gene. This CDR3 region has 16 residues. The ends lost 3 bases at V and 5 bases at J; junction bases unmatched: 12. CDR3 sequence (DNA): TGCGCCAGCAGCTCACGGACAGGTCTAGTGGGAGATACGCAGTATTTT. Protein sequence: CASSSRTGLVGDTQYF.

This sequence joins TRBV6-6 and TRBJ1-6; D gene uncertain. The CDR3 runs 12 residues. Trimming stripped 5 bases from V and 7 bases from J, with 6 bases between. Germline V lookup: CDR1 MNHNY, CDR2 SVGAGI (reference sequence). The CDR3 DNA reads TGTGCCAGCAGTCAGCCAAATTCACCCCTCCACTTT. This encodes CASSQPNSPLHF.

V usage is TRBV7-9 and J usage is TRBJ1-2; no clear D gene. The CDR3 has 12 residues. The ends were cut back, 2 bases at V and 1 base at J, with 2 bases in the middle. Germline V gene lookup returns CDR1 SEHNR and CDR2 FQNEAQ (reference sequence). The CDR3 loop reads CASSLINYGYTF. CDR3 in DNA: TGTGCCAGCAGCTTAATTAACTATGGCTACACCTTC.

The CDR3 region is CASSPLGQGGNEQFF. CDR3 DNA: TGTGCCAGCAGCCCCCTAGGGCAGGGTGGCAATGAGCAGTTCTTC. The J gene is TRBJ2-1, the V gene TRBV9; D might be TRBD1 (5 bases). Per germline, CDR1 SGDLS and CDR2 YYNGEE. The CDR3 has 15 residues. V was pared by 4 bases and J by 6 bases, with 17 bases between.

The chain has TRBV9 and TRBJ2-5; the D gene is possibly TRBD2 (6 bases). Germline CDR1 is SGDLS and CDR2 is YYNGEE. Trimming shortened V by 0 bases and J by 4 bases, and 13 bases separated the two germline ends. The CDR3 spans 15 residues. CDR3 nucleotides: TGTGCCAGCAGCGTAGGGAACCGGGAGCGAGAGACCCAGTACTTC. Protein product: CASSVGNRERETQYF.

The V gene is TRBV30, the J gene TRBJ2-7, with D tentatively TRBD2 (6 bases). Trimming cost V 5 bases and J 0 bases, with 11 bases left between them. The CDR3 is 13 residues long. In germline, CDR1 is GTSNPN, CDR2 SVGIG (reference sequence). The CDR3 spells CAWQRRGSYEQYF. CDR3 bases: TGTGCCTGGCAGCGGAGGGGCTCCTACGAGCAGTACTTC.

The V and J genes are TRBV19 and TRBJ1-6, with D unclear. The CDR3 contains 17 residues. The V end lost 3 bases, the J end lost 10 bases, and 22 bases lay between the germline ends. CDR1 LNHDA and CDR2 SQIVND come from the germline V gene (reference sequence). CDR3 protein: CASSIFSPARGRSPLHF. CDR3 bases: TGTGCCAGTAGTATTTTCTCCCCGGCCCGGGGTAGATCACCCCTCCACTTT.

The chain is built from TRBV27 and TRBJ1-6; 8 bases are a match to TRBD1. The CDR3 is made up of 15 amino acids. CDR1 and CDR2 from the germline V gene are MNHEY and SMNVEV (reference sequence). Trimming took 6 bases from V and 0 from J; bases not matched to a gene: 1. CDR3 DNA: TGTGCCAGCAGAGGGACAGGCTCCTATAATTCACCCCTCCACTTT. Translation gives CASRGTGSYNSPLHF.

This chain joins TRBV7-2 and TRBJ2-2; no reliable D call. The germline CDR1 and CDR2 sequences are SGHTA and FQGNSA. The CDR3 is made up of 14 amino acids. Deletions cut 5 bases from V and 3 bases from J, with 10 bases between. The CDR3 DNA reads TGTGCCAGCAGCATTCACCCAGACACCGGGGAGCTGTTTTTT. Amino acids: CASSIHPDTGELFF.

This chain uses TRBV10-3 with TRBJ2-7; D may be TRBD1 (5 bases). With 4 bases removed from V and 5 bases from J, the gap between germline ends came to 6 bases. The CDR3 has 11 amino acids. Per the germline V gene, CDR1 is ENHRY and CDR2 is SYGVKD. The CDR3 DNA follows: TGTGCCATCAGTGGCAGGGACGAGCAGTACTTC. Translation gives CAISGRDEQYF.

This sequence joins TRBV2 and TRBJ2-3; D is uncertain. The germline gives CDR1 SNHLY, CDR2 FYNNEI. The CDR3 runs to 11 residues. Trimming took 5 bases from V and 6 from J, leaving 6 bases between them. The CDR3 region has the DNA TGTGCCAGCAGTCGCTCGGATACGCAGTATTTT. Its translation: CASSRSDTQYF.

This clone has only a few counts. The V gene is TRBV30, the J gene TRBJ2-5; perhaps TRBD2 as D (6 bases). The CDR3 extends over 13 amino acids. Between the trimmed V and J ends, which lost 0 bases and 5 bases, there was a span of 10 bases. Germline loops: CDR1 GTSNPN, CDR2 SVGIG (reference sequence). CDR3 protein: CAWSVGGVETQYF. CDR3 nucleotides: TGTGCCTGGAGTGTCGGCGGGGTTGAGACCCAGTACTTC.

The rearrangement joins TRBV19 to TRBJ2-5; D gene ambiguous. Trimming cost V 1 base and J 4 bases, with 16 bases left between them. The germline V gene has CDR1 LNHDA and CDR2 SQIVND (reference sequence). The CDR3 spans 16 residues. CDR3 sequence reads: CASSIGGFPGGETQYF. Here the CDR3 DNA reads TGTGCCAGTAGTATAGGCGGATTCCCAGGTGGAGAGACCCAGTACTTC. Together with reference TRBV19 and TRBJ2-5, the CDR3 gives the full variable domain: DGGITQSPKYLFRKEGQNVTLSCEQNLNHDAMYWYRQDPGQGLRLIYYSQIVNDFQKGDIAEGYSVSREKKESFPLTVTSAQKNPTAFYLCASSIGGFPGGETQYFGPGTRLLVL.

The rearrangement uses TRBV11-3 and TRBJ1-1, with 8 bases lining up with TRBD1. Germline V gene data show CDR1 as SGHNT and CDR2 as YENEEA. This CDR3 has 13 residues. The V and J ends lost 3 bases and 12 bases, in that order; junction bases with no gene match: 9. The CDR3 region is CASSFRDRHATFF. The CDR3 region has the DNA TGTGCCAGCAGCTTCAGGGACAGGCACGCAACTTTCTTT.

This chain links TRBV4-3 with TRBJ1-1, with a weak D call TRBD1 (5 bases). This CDR3 is 15 amino acids long. CDR1 is LGHNA and CDR2 is YSLEER in the germline V gene. Trimming left V 4 bases short and J 2 bases short, with 14 bases between. CDR3 sequence reads: CASSPGSGKNTEAFF. Here the CDR3 DNA reads TGCGCCAGCAGCCCGGGGTCAGGGAAAAACACTGAAGCTTTCTTT.

The chain couples TRBV9 to TRBJ2-6, with D unclear. The CDR3 covers 15 residues. The germline V gene has CDR1 SGDLS and CDR2 YYNGEE. V lost 0 bases, J lost 0 bases, and 4 bases lay in between. The CDR3 sequence: CASSVGSSGANVLTF. The DNA of the CDR3 is TGTGCCAGCAGCGTAGGTAGCTCTGGGGCCAACGTCCTGACTTTC.